Each of the 10 T cell receptor beta chains below was sequenced from the same sample in a study of PD-1 blockade in mismatch repair-deficient tumors. Repertoires were generated with immunoSEQ multiplex PCR, while TCRdb's copy carries only in-frame clones and drops some. In the table there are some 66,000 clones, about 91% of which are singletons. This specimen was peripheral blood, taken 52 weeks after starting pembrolizumab. Receptors were obtained from an adult with mismatch repair-deficient cancer.

The count of this clone is one. The chain links TRBV11-3 to TRBJ2-7; 8 nucleotides align to TRBD1. The V gene end was trimmed by 4 bases and the J gene end by 5 bases; junction bases not matched to a gene: 22. CDR3 length: 19 amino acids. Germline CDR1 and CDR2: SGHNT and YENEEA. CDR3 loop: CASSYKRPGQAFLLHEQYF. The CDR3 bases are TGTGCCAGCAGCTATAAAAGACCGGGACAGGCTTTTCTTTTGCACGAGCAGTACTTC.

The chain combines TRBV5-4 with TRBJ2-2; D is unresolved. Trimming cost V 6 bases and J 5 bases, with 8 bases left between them. Germline loops: CDR1 SGHNT, CDR2 YYREEE (reference sequence). The CDR3 runs to 12 residues. CDR3 in amino acids: CASTPRTGELFF. CDR3 nucleotides: TGTGCCAGCACCCCCCGGACCGGGGAGCTGTTTTTT.

With respect to this clone: One end of the junction is discordant with germline, which a read error may explain. The gene calls are TRBV7-7 and TRBJ2-1, with 12 bases matching TRBD2. Germline V gene data show CDR1 as SSHAT and CDR2 as FNYEAQ (reference sequence). The CDR3 is 15 residues long. CDR3 sequence: CASSLSLAGGGEQFF. The CDR3 DNA reads as TGTGCTAGCAGCTTATCACTAGCGGGAGGTGGTGAGCAGTTCTTC.

This chain links TRBV11-3 with TRBJ1-2; TRBD1 is a possible D gene (5 bases). The CDR3 consists of 13 residues. The germline V gene has CDR1 SGHNT and CDR2 YENEEA. Between the trimmed V and J ends, which lost 2 bases and 2 bases, there was a span of 6 bases. The CDR3 nucleotides are TGTGCCAGCAGCTTAAGGGGCAACTATGGCTACACCTTC. This translates into CASSLRGNYGYTF.

The V and J genes are TRBV11-2 and TRBJ2-5; the D gene is possibly TRBD2 (6 bases). There are 19 residues in the CDR3. V lost 5 bases and J lost 4, with 29 bases in between. The germline V gene has CDR1 SGHAT and CDR2 FQNNGV. This chain's CDR3 is CASSPRRGLAPEGVETQYF. In DNA form, the CDR3 reads TGTGCCAGCAGCCCTCGACGGGGTCTAGCGCCCGAGGGCGTAGAGACCCAGTACTTC.

This clone was counted once. The chain carries TRBV11-2 and TRBJ2-4; the D is unclear. Germline V gene data show CDR1 as SGHAT and CDR2 as FQNNGV. The CDR3 totals 14 residues. Trimming removed 0 bases from V and 10 bases from J, with 13 bases in between. The CDR3 spells CASSLDVPAPIQYF. CDR3 nucleotides: TGTGCCAGCAGCTTAGATGTGCCGGCCCCGATTCAGTACTTC.

The V gene is TRBV7-6, the J gene TRBJ2-7; D could derive from TRBD1 or TRBD2 (5 bases each). This CDR3 is built from 13 residues. CDR1 is SGHVS and CDR2 is FNYEAQ in the germline V gene. V was pared by 0 bases and J by 2 bases, with 5 bases between. CDR3 bases: TGTGCCAGCAGCTTAGCGGGGGCCTACGAGCAGTACTTC. This sequence encodes CASSLAGAYEQYF.

The chain uses TRBV7-9 and TRBJ1-4; a weak D match, TRBD1 (6 bases). Deletions cut 5 bases from V and 8 bases from J, with 12 bases between. Germline lookup yields CDR1 SEHNR and CDR2 FQNEAQ (reference sequence). The CDR3 loop spans 13 amino acids. The CDR3 is CASSVQGGEKLFF. DNA of the CDR3: TGTGCCAGCAGCGTACAGGGAGGGGAAAAACTGTTTTTT.

The chain carries TRBV6-5 and TRBJ2-2; TRBD1 matches at 7 bases. J gave up 7 bases and V 6 bases, and 11 bases lay outside the gene matches. The CDR3 runs to 15 residues. CDR1 MNHEY and CDR2 SVGAGI come from the germline V gene. The chain's CDR3 is CASSFSGGLIGELFF. CDR3 DNA: TGTGCCAGCAGCTTCTCAGGGGGTTTGATCGGGGAGCTGTTTTTT.

The chain uses TRBV15 and TRBJ2-7; 10 nucleotides match TRBD2. The V gene's germline CDR1 is LNHNV and CDR2 YYDKDF (reference sequence). The CDR3 is 16 amino acids. The V and J ends lost 3 bases and 4 bases, in that order; junction bases with no gene match: 9. Written as DNA, the CDR3 is TGTGCCACCAGCAGTCCAACGGGACTAGCGAGATACGAGCAGTACTTC. As protein: CATSSPTGLARYEQYF.